This entry lists 21 T cell receptor beta chains sequenced from one sample in a study of Ad26.COV2.S vaccination and SARS-CoV-2 variants. Only in-frame clones appear in the TCRdb table, and some are missing; sequencing was by immunoSEQ multiplex PCR. The sample includes about 280,000 clones, approximately 89% of them seen just once. Treatment defined: roughly 19 received Ad26.COV2.S at low or high dose, single or two shots; about 5 received placebo; per-sample allocation not given. Specimens were obtained on day 63 following the first vaccine or placebo injection. The sample here was peripheral blood, taken in a trial of Ad26.COV2.S vaccine versus placebo. The receptors here all came from a person aged 18 to 59 who received the Ad26.COV2.S COVID-19 vaccine or a placebo.

The CDR3 protein is CASSPLRVSGSSGNTIYF. For the CDR3, the DNA is TGTGCCAGCTCACCTTTGCGAGTCTCTGGGAGCTCTGGAAACACCATATATTTT. The genes are TRBV18 and TRBJ1-3; no firm D call. Trimming took 3 bases from V and 0 from J, leaving 18 bases between them. Germline V gene lookup returns CDR1 KGHSH and CDR2 LQKENI. This CDR3 is built from 18 residues.

This clone was picked up one time. The V and J genes are TRBV18 and TRBJ1-4; D ambiguous. Trimming removed 3 bases at V and 2 bases at J, with 7 bases between. In germline, CDR1 is KGHSH, CDR2 LQKENI. The CDR3 has 14 amino acids. The CDR3 is CASSPGGTNEKLFF. CDR3 nucleotides: TGTGCCAGCTCACCTGGAGGGACTAATGAAAAACTGTTTTTT.

The genes are TRBV18 and TRBJ1-1, with D hard to call. V lost 1 base and J lost 6, with 15 bases in between. From germline, CDR1 is KGHSH and CDR2 LQKENI. The CDR3 length is 15 residues. CDR3 DNA: TGTGCCAGCTCACCACTAGAACAGTTTGGCTCTGAAGCTTTCTTT. As protein: CASSPLEQFGSEAFF.

The chain joins TRBV28 to TRBJ2-7; D is perhaps TRBD1 (6 bases). CDR3 length: 16 amino acids. V lost 2 bases, J lost 3 bases, and 17 bases lay in between. Germline V lookup: CDR1 MDHEN, CDR2 SYDVKM. DNA for the CDR3: TGTGCCAGCAGTTTAGCAGGGGCCCCCGCAAACTACGAGCAGTACTTC. This sequence encodes CASSLAGAPANYEQYF. Looking up the rest from reference TRBV28 and TRBJ2-7 gives the full variable domain: DVKVTQSSRYLVKRTGEKVFLECVQDMDHENMFWYRQDPGLGLRLIYFSYDVKMKEKGDIPEGYSVSREKKERFSLILESASTNQTSMYLCASSLAGAPANYEQYFGPGTRLTVT.

CDR3 sequence: CASSQDEGRRTEAFF. The CDR3 nucleotides read TGTGCCAGCAGCCAAGATGAGGGGCGACGGACTGAAGCTTTCTTT. The chain is built from TRBV3-1 (or the pseudogene TRBV3-2) and TRBJ1-1; D possibly corresponds to TRBD1 (5 bases). The CDR3 length is 15 residues. Germline values: CDR1 LGHDT, CDR2 YNNKEL (reference sequence). The V gene lost 0 bases and the J gene lost 5 bases, with 13 bases spanning the gap.

This chain's CDR3 is CASSPGQGVNEPQHF. The CDR3, as DNA: TGTGCCAGCTCACCGGGACAGGGTGTGAATGAGCCCCAGCATTTT. The chain has TRBV18 and TRBJ1-5; 9 positions agree with TRBD1. Trimming removed 3 bases from V and 8 bases from J; junction bases left unmatched: 8. The CDR3 contains 15 residues. Germline V gene sequence: CDR1 KGHSH, CDR2 LQKENI.

The chain carries TRBV2 and TRBJ1-5; no clear D. CDR3 length: 17 amino acids. Germline V lookup: CDR1 SNHLY, CDR2 FYNNEI. V shed 6 bases and J shed 0 bases, with 18 bases lying between them. The CDR3 DNA reads as TGTGCCAGCAGGGTGACGGAGACAAGCTATAGCAATCAGCCCCAGCATTTT. Translation gives CASRVTETSYSNQPQHF. The whole variable domain, filled in from reference TRBV2 and TRBJ1-5, reads EPEVTQTPSHQVTQMGQEVILRCVPISNHLYFYWYRQILGQKVEFLVSFYNNEISEKSEIFDDQFSVERPDGSNFTLKIRSTKLEDSAMYFCASRVTETSYSNQPQHFGDGTRLSIL.

The V and J genes are TRBV9 and TRBJ2-3; TRBD2 aligns across 13 bases. The CDR3 length is 16 residues. Trimming removed 2 bases from V and 6 bases from J; junction bases left unmatched: 6. From germline, CDR1 is SGDLS and CDR2 YYNGEE. CDR3 protein: CASSVGLAGEGDTQYF. The CDR3 DNA reads TGTGCCAGCAGCGTCGGACTAGCGGGAGAGGGGGATACGCAGTATTTT.

The gene calls are TRBV27 and TRBJ1-1; 8 nucleotides align to TRBD1. Germline CDR1 and CDR2: MNHEY and SMNVEV (reference sequence). This CDR3 comprises 14 residues. Losses at the gene ends were 3 bases for V and 8 bases for J; bases not matched to a gene: 8. CDR3 sequence (DNA): TGTGCCAGCAGTTTGACGACAGGGGCCGTGGAAGCTTTCTTT. Protein: CASSLTTGAVEAFF.

In this sample, this clone turned up once. The chain employs TRBV11-2 and TRBJ1-5; tentative D call: TRBD1 (6 bases). Per germline, CDR1 SGHAT and CDR2 FQNNGV. The CDR3 contains 16 residues. V lost 4 bases to trimming and J lost 1 base, with 14 bases between them. The CDR3 DNA sequence: TGTGCCAGCAGCTCCGAGGGGGGTGGGAGCAATCAGCCCCAGCATTTT. It codes for CASSSEGGGSNQPQHF.

The chain has TRBV2 and TRBJ1-2; 7 bases map to TRBD1. The CDR3 runs to 17 residues. Germline V gene lookup returns CDR1 SNHLY and CDR2 FYNNEI. With V trimmed by 5 bases and J by 5 bases, 17 bases remained unmatched. The DNA for the CDR3 is TGTGCCAGCAGTCCTCTTAGACAGGGTGGTGCTGTTTATGGCTACACCTTC. It is translated as CASSPLRQGGAVYGYTF.

This chain links TRBV9 with TRBJ2-5; D gene uncertain. CDR1 is SGDLS, CDR2 YYNGEE, per germline. The CDR3 extends over 12 amino acids. The germline V and J ends were trimmed by 2 bases and 2 bases, with 4 bases remaining between them. Here the CDR3 reads CASSVFQETQYF. The CDR3 DNA is TGTGCCAGCAGCGTTTTTCAAGAGACCCAGTACTTC.

The V call is TRBV3-1 (or the pseudogene TRBV3-2), the J call TRBJ2-7; perhaps TRBD1 as D (7 bases). Germline V lookup: CDR1 LGHDT, CDR2 YNNKEL (reference sequence). Trimming removed 0 bases at V and 6 bases at J, with 15 bases between. This CDR3 spans 15 amino acids. CDR3 nucleotides: TGTGCCAGCAGCCAAGATCCCAGGGGGGCACTCGAGCAGTACTTC. Protein product: CASSQDPRGALEQYF.

This clone was found once. The J gene is TRBJ2-7, the V gene TRBV30; TRBD2 is a possible D gene (5 bases). The CDR3 has 15 amino acids. Germline assignment: CDR1 GTSNPN and CDR2 SVGIG (reference sequence). Trimming shortened V by 3 bases and J by 0 bases, and 15 bases separated the two germline ends. The CDR3 here is CAWRALAAISYEQYF. For the CDR3, the DNA is TGTGCCTGGAGAGCTCTAGCCGCTATCTCCTACGAGCAGTACTTC.

The J gene is TRBJ2-1, the V gene TRBV6-6; 7 nucleotides match TRBD2. From germline, CDR1 is MNHNY and CDR2 SVGAGI (reference sequence). Trimming removed 7 bases from V and 9 bases from J; junction bases left unmatched: 9. The CDR3 runs to 13 residues. The CDR3 sequence is CASTSSGGGEQFF. The CDR3 DNA follows: TGTGCCAGCACGAGCTCAGGCGGGGGTGAGCAGTTCTTC.

V and J are TRBV6-1 and TRBJ2-2; no clear D gene. The CDR3 has 13 residues. Trimming cost V 1 base and J 9 bases, with 9 bases left between them. CDR1 is MNHNS, CDR2 SASEGT, per germline. The CDR3 DNA reads as TGTGCCAGCAGTGAAGGACCCGGGCGGGAGCTGTTTTTT. This translates into CASSEGPGRELFF.

The chain employs TRBV30 and TRBJ2-7; no definite D call. V shed 8 bases and J shed 3 bases, with 11 bases lying between them. The germline V gene encodes CDR1 GTSNPN and CDR2 SVGIG (reference sequence). The CDR3 is 11 residues long. Here the CDR3 DNA reads TGTGCCGGCGGTCTTAACTACGAGCAGTACTTC. Its translation: CAGGLNYEQYF. The complete variable domain, with remaining parts taken from reference TRBV30 and TRBJ2-7, reads SQTIHQWPATLVQPVGSPLSLECTVEGTSNPNLYWYRQAAGRGLQLLFYSVGIGQISSEVPQNLSASRPQDRQFILSSKKLLLSDSGFYLCAGGLNYEQYFGPGTRLTVT.

CDR3 sequence: CASSSGLAGITDTQYF. The CDR3 DNA reads TGTGCCAGCAGCTCCGGACTAGCGGGAATCACAGATACGCAGTATTTT. The chain combines TRBV11-1 with TRBJ2-3; 12 bases line up with TRBD2. Germline CDR1 SGHAT, CDR2 FQDESV (reference sequence). The CDR3 runs to 16 residues. V trimming: 4 bases; J trimming: 2 bases; junction bases outside the gene matches: 4.

The chain recombines TRBV5-6 with TRBJ1-4; weak D call: TRBD1 (6 bases). This CDR3 is 15 amino acids long. Germline CDR1 and CDR2: SGHDT and YYEEEE. V gave up 4 bases and J gave up 8 bases, with 18 bases separating them. CDR3: CASSQSGGPKEKLFF. DNA of the CDR3: TGTGCCAGCAGCCAGTCTGGGGGGCCGAAAGAAAAACTGTTTTTT.

This chain links TRBV4-2 with TRBJ2-3; 11 nucleotides align to TRBD2. V gave up 4 bases and J gave up 4 bases; unmatched junction bases: 4. This CDR3 region has 15 residues. Germline CDR1 and CDR2: LGHNA and YNFKEQ. CDR3 DNA sequence: TGTGCCAGCAGCCTTAGCGGGGGGGCGCCAGATACGCAGTATTTT. Translation gives CASSLSGGAPDTQYF.

This rearrangement joins TRBV27 to TRBJ2-5; a weak D match, TRBD1 (6 bases). Trimming shortened V by 3 bases and J by 4 bases, and 15 bases separated the two germline ends. The germline V gene has CDR1 MNHEY and CDR2 SMNVEV (reference sequence). The CDR3 has 15 amino acids. The CDR3 spells CASSFIQGNAETQYF. The CDR3, as DNA: TGTGCCAGCAGTTTCATCCAGGGGAATGCAGAGACCCAGTACTTC.